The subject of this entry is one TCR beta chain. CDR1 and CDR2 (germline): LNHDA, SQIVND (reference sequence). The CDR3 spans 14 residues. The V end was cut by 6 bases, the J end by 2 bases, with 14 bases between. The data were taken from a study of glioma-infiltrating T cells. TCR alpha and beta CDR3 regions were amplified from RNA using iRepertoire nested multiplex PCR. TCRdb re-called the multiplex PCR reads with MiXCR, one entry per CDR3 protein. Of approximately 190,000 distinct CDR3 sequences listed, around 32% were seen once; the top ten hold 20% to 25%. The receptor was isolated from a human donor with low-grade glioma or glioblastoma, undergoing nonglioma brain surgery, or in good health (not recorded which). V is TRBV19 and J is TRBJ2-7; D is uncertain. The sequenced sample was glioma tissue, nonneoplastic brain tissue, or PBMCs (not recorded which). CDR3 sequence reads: CASRGSQLPYEQYF. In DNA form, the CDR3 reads TGTGCCAGTAGGGGCAGCCAGCTTCCCTACGAGCAGTACTTC.